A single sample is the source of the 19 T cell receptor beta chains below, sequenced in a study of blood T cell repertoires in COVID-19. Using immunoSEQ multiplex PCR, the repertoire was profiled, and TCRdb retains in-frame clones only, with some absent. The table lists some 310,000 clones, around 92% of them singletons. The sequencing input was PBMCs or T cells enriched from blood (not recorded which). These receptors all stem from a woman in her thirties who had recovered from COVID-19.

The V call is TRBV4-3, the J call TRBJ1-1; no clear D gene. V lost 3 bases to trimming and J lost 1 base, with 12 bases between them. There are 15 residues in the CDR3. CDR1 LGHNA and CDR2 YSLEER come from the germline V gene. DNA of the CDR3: TGCGCCAGCAGCCAGGCCGGAGGACGGAACACTGAAGCTTTCTTT. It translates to CASSQAGGRNTEAFF.

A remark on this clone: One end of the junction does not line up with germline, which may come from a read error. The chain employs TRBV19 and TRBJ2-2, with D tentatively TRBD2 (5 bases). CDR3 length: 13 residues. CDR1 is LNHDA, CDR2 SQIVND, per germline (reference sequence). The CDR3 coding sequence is TGTGCCAGTAGACTTGGACGCTTCGGGGAGCCGTTTTTT. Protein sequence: CASRLGRFGEPFF.

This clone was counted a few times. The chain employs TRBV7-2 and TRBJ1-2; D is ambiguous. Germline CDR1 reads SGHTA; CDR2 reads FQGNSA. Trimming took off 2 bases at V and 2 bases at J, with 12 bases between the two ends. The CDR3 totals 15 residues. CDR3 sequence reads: CASSLTAYMNYGYTF. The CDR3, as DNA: TGTGCCAGCAGCTTAACAGCCTATATGAACTATGGCTACACCTTC.

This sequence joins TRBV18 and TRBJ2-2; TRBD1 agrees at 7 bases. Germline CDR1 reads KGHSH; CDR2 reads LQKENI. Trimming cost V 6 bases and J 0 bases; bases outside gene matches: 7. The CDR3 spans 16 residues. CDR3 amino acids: CASSQGQPTNTGELFF. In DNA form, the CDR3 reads TGTGCCAGCTCGCAGGGACAGCCTACGAACACCGGGGAGCTGTTTTTT.

Here the CDR3 reads CAISGTSSHSNTGELFF. The CDR3 nucleotides read TGTGCCATCAGTGGGACTAGCAGCCACTCGAACACCGGGGAGCTGTTTTTT. The V gene is TRBV10-3, the J gene TRBJ2-2; the match to TRBD2 covers 8 bases. This CDR3 spans 17 amino acids. Germline CDR1 is ENHRY and CDR2 is SYGVKD. The V and J ends lost 4 bases and 0 bases, in that order; junction bases with no gene match: 7.

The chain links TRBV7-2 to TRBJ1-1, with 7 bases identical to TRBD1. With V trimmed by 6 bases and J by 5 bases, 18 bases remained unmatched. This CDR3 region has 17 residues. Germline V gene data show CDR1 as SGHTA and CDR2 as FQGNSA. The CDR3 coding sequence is TGTGCCAGCAGTCCCCCCCCGCGACCGACAGGGAGGACTGAAGCTTTCTTT. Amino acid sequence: CASSPPPRPTGRTEAFF.

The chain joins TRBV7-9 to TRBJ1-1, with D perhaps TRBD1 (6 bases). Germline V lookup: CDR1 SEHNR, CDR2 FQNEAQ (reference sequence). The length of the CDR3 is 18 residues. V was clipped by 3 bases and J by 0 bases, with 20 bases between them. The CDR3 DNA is TGTGCCAGCAGCTTGGGTTTAATTAGGGGGAAGATGAACACTGAAGCTTTCTTT. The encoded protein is CASSLGLIRGKMNTEAFF.

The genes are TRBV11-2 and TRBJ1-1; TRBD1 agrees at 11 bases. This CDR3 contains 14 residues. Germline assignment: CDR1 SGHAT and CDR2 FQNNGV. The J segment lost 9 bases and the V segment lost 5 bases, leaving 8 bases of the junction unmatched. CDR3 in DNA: TGTGCCAGCAGCCCTGGACAGGGGGCTGGGAAAGCTTTCTTT. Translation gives CASSPGQGAGKAFF.

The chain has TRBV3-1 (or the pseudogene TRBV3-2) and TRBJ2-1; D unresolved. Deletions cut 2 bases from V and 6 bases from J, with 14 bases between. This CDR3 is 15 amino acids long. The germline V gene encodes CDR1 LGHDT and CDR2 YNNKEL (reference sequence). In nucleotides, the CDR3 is TGTGCCAGCAGCCAATCTTCCGACTTTGGCAATGAGCAGTTCTTC. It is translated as CASSQSSDFGNEQFF.

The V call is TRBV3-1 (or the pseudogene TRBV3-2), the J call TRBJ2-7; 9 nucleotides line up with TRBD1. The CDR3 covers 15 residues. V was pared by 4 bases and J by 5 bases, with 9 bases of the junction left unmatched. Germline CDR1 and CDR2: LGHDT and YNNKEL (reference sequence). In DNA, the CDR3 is TGTGCCAGCAGCCCATCCGGGACAGGGTTCCACGAGCAGTACTTC. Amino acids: CASSPSGTGFHEQYF.

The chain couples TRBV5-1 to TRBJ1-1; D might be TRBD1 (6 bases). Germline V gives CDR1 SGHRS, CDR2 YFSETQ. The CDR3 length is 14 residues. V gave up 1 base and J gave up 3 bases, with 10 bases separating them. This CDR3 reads CASSLTGWDTEAFF. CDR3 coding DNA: TGCGCCAGCAGCTTGACAGGGTGGGACACTGAAGCTTTCTTT.

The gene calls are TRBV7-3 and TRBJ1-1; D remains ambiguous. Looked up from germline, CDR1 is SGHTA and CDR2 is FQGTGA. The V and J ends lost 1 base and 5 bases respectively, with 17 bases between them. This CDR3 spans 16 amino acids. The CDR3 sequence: CASSLKVSRDRTEAFF. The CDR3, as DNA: TGTGCCAGCAGCTTAAAAGTTTCGAGGGATCGAACTGAAGCTTTCTTT. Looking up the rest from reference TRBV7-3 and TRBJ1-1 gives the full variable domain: GAGVSQTPSNKVTEKGKYVELRCDPISGHTALYWYRQSLGQGPEFLIYFQGTGAADDSGLPNDRFFAVRPEGSVSTLKIQRTERGDSAVYLCASSLKVSRDRTEAFFGQGTRLTVV.

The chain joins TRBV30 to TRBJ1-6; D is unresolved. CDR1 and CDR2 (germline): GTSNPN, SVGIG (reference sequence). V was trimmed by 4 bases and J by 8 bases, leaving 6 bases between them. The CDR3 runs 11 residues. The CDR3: CAWMQDSPLHF. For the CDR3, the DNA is TGTGCCTGGATGCAGGATTCACCCCTCCACTTT.

The CDR3 DNA follows: TGTGCCAGCAGCTTAGTCGAGACAGCCTCCAATTCACCCCTCCACTTT. This sequence encodes CASSLVETASNSPLHF. V usage is TRBV7-6 and J usage is TRBJ1-6, with D maybe TRBD1 (5 bases). The germline gives CDR1 SGHVS, CDR2 FNYEAQ. There are 16 residues in the CDR3. Trimming removed 1 base at V and 7 bases at J, with 14 bases between.

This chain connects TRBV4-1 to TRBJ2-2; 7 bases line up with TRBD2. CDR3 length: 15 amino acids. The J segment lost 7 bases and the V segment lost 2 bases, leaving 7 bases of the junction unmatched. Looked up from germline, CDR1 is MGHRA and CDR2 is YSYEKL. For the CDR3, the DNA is TGCGCCAGCAGCCAACCACTTACGGGGGGCGGGGAGCTGTTTTTT. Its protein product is CASSQPLTGGGELFF.

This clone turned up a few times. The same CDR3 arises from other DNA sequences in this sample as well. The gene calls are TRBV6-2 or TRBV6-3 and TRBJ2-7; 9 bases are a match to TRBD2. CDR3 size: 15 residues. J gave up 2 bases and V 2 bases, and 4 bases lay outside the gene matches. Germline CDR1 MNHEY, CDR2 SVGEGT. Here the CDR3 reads CASSYLAGGPYEQYF. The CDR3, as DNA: TGTGCCAGCAGTTACCTGGCGGGAGGGCCCTACGAGCAGTACTTC.

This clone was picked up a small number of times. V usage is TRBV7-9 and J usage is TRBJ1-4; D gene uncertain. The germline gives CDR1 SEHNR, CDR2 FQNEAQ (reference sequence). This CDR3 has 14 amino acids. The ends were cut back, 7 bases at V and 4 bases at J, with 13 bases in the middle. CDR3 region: CASNQAGSNEKLFF. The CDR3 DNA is TGTGCCAGCAATCAGGCAGGCAGTAATGAAAAACTGTTTTTT.

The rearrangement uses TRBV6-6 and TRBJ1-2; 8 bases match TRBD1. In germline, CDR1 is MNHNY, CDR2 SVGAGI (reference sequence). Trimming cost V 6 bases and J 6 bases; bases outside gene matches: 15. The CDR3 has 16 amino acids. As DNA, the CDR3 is TGTGCCAGCAGCCGATCCGGGACAGGTGCCCTTGATGGCTACACCTTC. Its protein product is CASSRSGTGALDGYTF.

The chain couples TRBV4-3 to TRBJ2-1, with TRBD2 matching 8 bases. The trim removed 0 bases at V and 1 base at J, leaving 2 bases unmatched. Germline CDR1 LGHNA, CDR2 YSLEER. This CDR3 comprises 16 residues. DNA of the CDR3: TGCGCCAGCAGCCAAGAACTAGCGGCTTCCTACAATGAGCAGTTCTTC. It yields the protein CASSQELAASYNEQFF.